The text below deals with one T cell receptor beta chain. Profiling relied on immunoSEQ multiplex PCR, and the TCRdb table lists in-frame clones only, not all of them. The sample holds approximately 140,000 clones; about nine tenths are singletons and the top ten take about 9%. These data originate in a study of control samples from healthy donors and cancer patients. Germline loops: CDR1 SGHTA, CDR2 FQGTGA. Deletions cut 2 bases from V and 0 bases from J, with 8 bases between. This CDR3 region has 15 residues. Sequencing input: blood. The receptor's source is a woman younger than 45 in good health. The chain links TRBV7-3 to TRBJ2-1; no clear D. CDR3 sequence reads: CASSLEENSYNEQFF. CDR3 nucleotides: TGTGCCAGCAGCTTAGAGGAAAACTCCTACAATGAGCAGTTCTTC.